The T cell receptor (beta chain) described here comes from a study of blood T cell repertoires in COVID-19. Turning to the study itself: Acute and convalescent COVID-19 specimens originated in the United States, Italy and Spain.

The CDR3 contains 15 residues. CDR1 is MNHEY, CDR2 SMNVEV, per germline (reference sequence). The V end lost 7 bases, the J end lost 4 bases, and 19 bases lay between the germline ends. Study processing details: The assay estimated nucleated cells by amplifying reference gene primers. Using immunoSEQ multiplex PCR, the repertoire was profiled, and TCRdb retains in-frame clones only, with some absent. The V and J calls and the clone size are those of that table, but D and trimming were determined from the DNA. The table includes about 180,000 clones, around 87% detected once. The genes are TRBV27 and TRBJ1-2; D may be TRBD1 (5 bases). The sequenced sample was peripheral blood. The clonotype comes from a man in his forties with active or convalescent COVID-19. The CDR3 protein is CASKLGQGFVYGYTF. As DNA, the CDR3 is TGTGCCAGCAAACTCGGGCAGGGATTCGTCTATGGCTACACCTTC.